Shown below are 8 T cell receptor beta chains from a single sample sequenced in a study of shared T cell receptors in the human thymus. Assay used: immunoSEQ multiplex PCR; TCRdb lists only in-frame clones, some missing. Here the sample spans about 610,000 clones, more than 75% being singletons. These same data were also listed under a study on human thymus T cells.

The sequenced sample consisted of thymocytes. The receptors here all came from a boy under two years old with a congenital heart defect.

V is TRBV6-1 and J is TRBJ2-5; D is undetermined. Looked up from germline, CDR1 is MNHNS and CDR2 is SASEGT. The CDR3 contains 16 residues. The germline V and J ends were trimmed by 2 bases and 2 bases, with 15 bases remaining between them. The CDR3 DNA follows: TGTGCCAGCAGTGAAACCACCCAGCTAGTACAAGAGACCCAGTACTTC. Encoded protein: CASSETTQLVQETQYF.

The chain recombines TRBV6-6 with TRBJ1-1; 12 nucleotides align to TRBD1. Germline CDR1 and CDR2: MNHNY and SVGAGI (reference sequence). Trimming took 5 bases from V and 4 from J; bases not matched to a gene: 8. The CDR3 covers 16 residues. The CDR3: CASSGPGQGAVTEAFF. CDR3 sequence (DNA): TGTGCCAGCAGTGGCCCGGGACAGGGGGCTGTCACTGAAGCTTTCTTT.

The chain couples TRBV7-8 to TRBJ2-1, with 8 bases fitting TRBD1. Trimming took 1 base from V and 7 from J; bases not matched to a gene: 3. Germline-derived CDR1 and CDR2 are SGHVS and FQNEAQ. This CDR3 spans 14 amino acids. The CDR3 is CASSLVGQGNEQFF. CDR3 DNA sequence: TGTGCCAGCAGCTTAGTAGGACAGGGAAATGAGCAGTTCTTC.

The chain uses TRBV15 and TRBJ2-7; tentative D call: TRBD2 (5 bases). CDR1 is LNHNV, CDR2 YYDKDF, per germline (reference sequence). V was clipped by 3 bases and J by 0 bases, with 18 bases between them. The CDR3 contains 17 residues. CDR3 in amino acids: CATSRVKRSGLSYEQYF. In nucleotides, the CDR3 is TGTGCCACCAGCAGGGTTAAGAGAAGCGGACTCTCCTACGAGCAGTACTTC. Together with reference TRBV15 and TRBJ2-7, the CDR3 gives the full variable domain: DAMVIQNPRYQVTQFGKPVTLSCSQTLNHNVMYWYQQKSSQAPKLLFHYYDKDFNNEADTPDNFQSRRPNTSFCFLDIRSPGLGDTAMYLCATSRVKRSGLSYEQYFGPGTRLTVT.

The genes are TRBV4-1 and TRBJ2-4; a possible D gene is TRBD1 (6 bases). Deletions cut 2 bases from V and 4 bases from J, with 12 bases between. The CDR3 runs to 15 residues. CDR1 and CDR2 from the germline V gene are MGHRA and YSYEKL. The CDR3 region is CASSQTRDIKNIQYF. The DNA for the CDR3 is TGCGCCAGCAGCCAAACCCGGGACATAAAAAACATTCAGTACTTC.

V usage is TRBV30 and J usage is TRBJ1-2, with 9 bases identical to TRBD1. Germline V lookup: CDR1 GTSNPN, CDR2 SVGIG (reference sequence). V was pared by 1 base and J by 4 bases, with 16 bases of the junction left unmatched. This CDR3 spans 18 amino acids. The CDR3 here is CAWSAPGQGIGERYGYTF. In DNA, the CDR3 is TGTGCCTGGAGTGCCCCTGGACAGGGGATAGGGGAGCGCTATGGCTACACCTTC. The whole variable domain, filled in from reference TRBV30 and TRBJ1-2, reads SQTIHQWPATLVQPVGSPLSLECTVEGTSNPNLYWYRQAAGRGLQLLFYSVGIGQISSEVPQNLSASRPQDRQFILSSKKLLLSDSGFYLCAWSAPGQGIGERYGYTFGSGTRLTVV.

This chain links TRBV27 with TRBJ2-3; 13 positions match TRBD2. Losses at the gene ends were 0 bases for V and 1 base for J; bases not matched to a gene: 10. Looked up from germline, CDR1 is MNHEY and CDR2 is SMNVEV (reference sequence). The CDR3 extends over 20 amino acids. The DNA for the CDR3 is TGTGCCAGCAGTTTATCCTTCGGACTAGCGGGAGTCCCTGGCACAGATACGCAGTATTTT. Translated: CASSLSFGLAGVPGTDTQYF.

The chain employs TRBV19 and TRBJ2-5; 8 positions match TRBD2. V trimming: 3 bases; J trimming: 2 bases; junction bases outside the gene matches: 5. This CDR3 is built from 15 residues. Germline V gene lookup returns CDR1 LNHDA and CDR2 SQIVND (reference sequence). The CDR3 DNA sequence: TGTGCCAGTAGTATGCGGGGGGTAAGGCAAGAGACCCAGTACTTC. It yields the protein CASSMRGVRQETQYF.